This T cell receptor (beta chain) is from a study of blood T cell repertoires in COVID-19. At the level of the study: In each case, the material was cDNA or gDNA derived from T cells, B-cell-depleted T cells, or PBMCs.

V was shortened by 0 bases and J by 7 bases, with 7 bases between the two germline ends. Looked up from germline, CDR1 is MNHNY and CDR2 is SVGAGI (reference sequence). The CDR3 has 13 amino acids. Original data processing: Cell counts per sample came from amplifying reference gene primers. Assay used: immunoSEQ multiplex PCR; TCRdb lists only in-frame clones, some missing. V and J calls and clone size are copied from that table; D and trimming were computed from the DNA. The table records about 260,000 clones, around nine tenths of them present only once. Seattle's cohort entered during active infection and was followed longitudinally.

This chain uses TRBV6-6 with TRBJ2-4, with a possible D match to TRBD1 (6 bases). The sequencing sample was made of peripheral blood. This sequence was found in an older woman with COVID-19, enrolled during active disease. CDR3 nucleotide sequence: TGTGCCAGCAGTTACTCGCAGGGGAACATTCAGTACTTC. As protein: CASSYSQGNIQYF.